The clone carrying this T cell receptor (beta chain) was counted many times. The antigen is undetermined. This entry is derived from a study of T cells in Graves' hyperthyroidism and ophthalmopathy. Study information: Peripheral blood was taken when the disease was first diagnosed, before any treatment began.

Amplification yielded TCR beta CDR3 regions, with RNA transcripts as the source. TCR CDR3 regions were first amplified by RT-PCR with HTBI primers. TCRdb processed the multiplex PCR reads anew with MiXCR; each CDR3 protein has one entry. The sample has more than 550,000 distinct CDR3 sequences; 15% to 20% are singletons. Every diagnosis used clinical symptoms, serum thyroxine and TRAb, thyroid ultrasound and orbital computed tomography. Findings and limits, study-wide: Blood also contained most expanded thyroid clonotypes above 0.001. The model made its ophthalmopathy prediction, and onset followed a median about 6 months later.

This receptor was taken from a man in his fifties with Graves' hyperthyroidism. Sequenced: blood.

In nucleotides, the CDR3 is TGTGCCAGCAGTCCCGCCGGGGCGGGGGCTTCCTACAATGAGCAGTTCTTC. It encodes CASSPAGAGASYNEQFF. This chain links TRBV28 with TRBJ2-1; D is possibly TRBD2 (7 bases). The CDR3 runs 17 residues. Germline lookup yields CDR1 MDHEN and CDR2 SYDVKM. The V end was cut by 5 bases, the J end by 1 base, with 18 bases between.